This TCR beta chain derives from a study of CD8+CD57+ T cells in acquired aplastic anemia (dated 2018 in TCRdb). As for the study more broadly: DNA extracted from sorted CD4+ and CD8+ cells had a mean of roughly 3.3 ug, with a range of about 0.2 to 30 ug. A CD8+CD57+ expansion meant a frequency higher than the mean frequency seen in healthy subjects.

There are many counts of this clonotype. The target of this receptor is not known. There are no base qualities to consult, and no much larger clone falls within one base. Here is what the overall study found, with its caveats: About 28 CD8+ CDR3 sequences were found in both patients and controls but appeared to be highly expressed in patients and within the immunodominant clones of the patients. Patients and healthy controls showed no significant difference in CD8+ Simpson's diversity (P=0.060).

From a lookup of the germline V gene (reference sequence), CDR1 and CDR2 are MNHNY and SVGAGI. After removal of 2 bases from V and 3 bases from J, the junction retains 4 bases not matched to a gene. The CDR3 runs 16 residues from the cysteine to the phenylalanine. The DNA shown is the 48-base CDR3, in frame from base 1. Genomic DNA served as template for TCR beta VDJ combination and CDR3 sequence profiling. An Illumina HiSeq 2000 was used for TCR repertoire sequencing. As for how the authors treated the data: Repertoire assessment relied on Simpson's diversity index, CDR3 size and DJ length profiles, and TRBV/TRBJ rearrangement plots. The most abundant DNA sequence in the deep sequencing data was defined as the immunodominant clone. CDR3 amino acid sequences were checked for sharing across subjects and were also compared against the VDJdb database and published repertoires. In TCRdb, the public reads were trimmed at Q25 with fastp and aligned with MiXCR, with productive beta chains retained. A single entry per CDR3 protein holds the most common genes and DNA from its merged rows. What appears here as the V and J calls and clone size reflects TCRdb's work, not the paper's. The table for this sample lists 150,000 or so distinct CDR3 sequences; approximately 52% of them were counted only once. Of the sample, more than 10% falls within the top ten clones.

Flow cytometry had shown CD8+CD57+ cell expansion in the patients selected for sequencing. All patients had severe acquired aplastic anemia diagnosed by International Study of Aplastic Anemia and Agranulocytosis and Camitta criteria. No patient had received any therapy when blood was sampled. The study deep-sequenced TCR repertoires of sorted CD4+ and CD8+ blood T cells from severe aplastic anemia patients and healthy subjects. Patients were enrolled under clinicaltrials.gov protocols 00001620, 01623167, 00001397, 00071045, 00081523 and 00961064 in the USA. Ficoll-Paque density gradient centrifugation was used to isolate peripheral blood mononuclear cells. Before DNA extraction, CD4+ and CD8+ T cells were sorted with FACS or magnetic beads.

The specimen sequenced was sorted CD4+, CD8+, or CD8+CD57+ T cells (not recorded which) from PBMCs. The TCR originated in a human donor with aplastic anemia. The chain is encoded by TRBV6-6 joined to TRBJ2-7; TRBD2 agrees with 13 junctional bases. The CDR3 amino acid sequence is: CASSYDRTSGGYEQYF. The sequence in DNA is TGTGCCAGCAGTTACGACCGGACTAGCGGGGGCTACGAGCAGTACTTC.